This T cell receptor beta chain was profiled in a study of metastatic and nonmetastatic thyroid tumors. As for the study in general: Peripheral blood and tumor or nodule samples from malignant and benign thyroid patients were compared.

Using MiXCR, TCRdb reanalyzed the PCR reads. This sample yields approximately 16,000 clones, of which around 12% are seen a single time; more than 15% belongs to the top ten. The entire patient cohort was treatment-naive prior to thyroid surgery. The CDR3 has 15 amino acids. CDR1 is SGHVS and CDR2 is FNYEAQ in the germline V gene. Trimming pared 0 bases from V and 3 bases from J, leaving 8 bases between. This clone has only a few counts. V and J are TRBV7-6 and TRBJ2-2; D is unclear. This clonotype was obtained from a female donor with papillary thyroid cancer or a benign thyroid nodule (not recorded which). Some clones in this sample may be carry-over from other donors' samples. The sequencing sample was made of tumor tissue. The CDR3 region has the DNA TGTGCCAGCAGCTTAGCGACGGATCACACCGGGGAGCTGTTTTTT. Protein sequence: CASSLATDHTGELFF.